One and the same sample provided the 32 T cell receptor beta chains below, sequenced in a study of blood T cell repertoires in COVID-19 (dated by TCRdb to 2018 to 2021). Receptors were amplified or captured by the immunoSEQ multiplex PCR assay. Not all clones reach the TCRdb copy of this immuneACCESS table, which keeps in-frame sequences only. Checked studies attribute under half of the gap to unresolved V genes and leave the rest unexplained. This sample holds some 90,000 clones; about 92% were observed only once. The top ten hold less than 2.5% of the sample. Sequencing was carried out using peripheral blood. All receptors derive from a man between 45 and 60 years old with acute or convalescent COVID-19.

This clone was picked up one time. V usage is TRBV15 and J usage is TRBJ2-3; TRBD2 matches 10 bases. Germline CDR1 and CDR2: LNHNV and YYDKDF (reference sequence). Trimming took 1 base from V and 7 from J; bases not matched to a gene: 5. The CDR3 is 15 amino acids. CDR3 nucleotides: TGTGCCACCAGCAGAGCCGGGACTAGCGCTTATACGCAGTATTTT. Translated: CATSRAGTSAYTQYF.

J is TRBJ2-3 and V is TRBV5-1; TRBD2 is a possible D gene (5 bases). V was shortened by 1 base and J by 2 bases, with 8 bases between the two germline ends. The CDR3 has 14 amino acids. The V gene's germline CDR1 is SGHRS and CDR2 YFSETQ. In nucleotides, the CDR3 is TGCGCCAGCAGCTTGTTGAGGGTCACAGATACGCAGTATTTT. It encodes CASSLLRVTDTQYF.

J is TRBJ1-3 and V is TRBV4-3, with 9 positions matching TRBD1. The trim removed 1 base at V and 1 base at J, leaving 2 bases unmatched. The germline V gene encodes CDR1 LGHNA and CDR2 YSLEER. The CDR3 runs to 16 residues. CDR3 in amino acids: CASSQAGTGSGNTIYF. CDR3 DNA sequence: TGCGCCAGCAGCCAAGCCGGGACAGGGTCTGGAAACACCATATATTTT.

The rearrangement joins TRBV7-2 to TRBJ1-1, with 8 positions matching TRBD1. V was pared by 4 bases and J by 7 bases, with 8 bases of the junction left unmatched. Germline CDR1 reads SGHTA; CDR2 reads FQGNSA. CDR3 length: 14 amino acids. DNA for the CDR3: TGTGCCAGCAGCTCGAGGACAGGGAGCGGTGAAGCTTTCTTT. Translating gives CASSSRTGSGEAFF.

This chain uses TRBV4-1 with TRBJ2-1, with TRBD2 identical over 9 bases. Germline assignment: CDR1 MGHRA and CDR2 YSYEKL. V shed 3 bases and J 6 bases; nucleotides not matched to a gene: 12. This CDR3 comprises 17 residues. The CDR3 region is CASSHGLNGGRGNEQFF. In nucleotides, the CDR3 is TGCGCCAGCAGCCACGGCCTTAACGGCGGGAGGGGCAATGAGCAGTTCTTC.

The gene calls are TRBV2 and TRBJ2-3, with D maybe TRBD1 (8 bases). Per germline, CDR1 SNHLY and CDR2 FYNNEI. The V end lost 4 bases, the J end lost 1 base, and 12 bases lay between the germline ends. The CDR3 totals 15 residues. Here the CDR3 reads CASSGEGQGTDTQYF. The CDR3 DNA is TGTGCCAGCAGTGGGGAGGGACAGGGCACAGATACGCAGTATTTT.

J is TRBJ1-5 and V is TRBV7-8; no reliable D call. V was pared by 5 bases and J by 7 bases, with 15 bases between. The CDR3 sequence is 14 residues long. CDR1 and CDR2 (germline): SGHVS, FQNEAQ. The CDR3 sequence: CASSRTYGKQPQHF. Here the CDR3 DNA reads TGTGCCAGCAGCCGGACGTACGGGAAACAGCCCCAGCATTTT. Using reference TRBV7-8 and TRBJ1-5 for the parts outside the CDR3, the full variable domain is GAGVSQSPRYKVAKRGQDVALRCDPISGHVSLFWYQQALGQGPEFLTYFQNEAQLDKSGLPSDRFFAERPEGSVSTLKIQRTQQEDSAVYLCASSRTYGKQPQHFGDGTRLSIL.

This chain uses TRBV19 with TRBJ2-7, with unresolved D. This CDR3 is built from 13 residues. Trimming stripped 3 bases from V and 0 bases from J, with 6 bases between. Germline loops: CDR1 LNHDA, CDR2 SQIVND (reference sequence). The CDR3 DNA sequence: TGTGCCAGTAGTATTAACTTCTCCTACGAGCAGTACTTC. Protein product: CASSINFSYEQYF.

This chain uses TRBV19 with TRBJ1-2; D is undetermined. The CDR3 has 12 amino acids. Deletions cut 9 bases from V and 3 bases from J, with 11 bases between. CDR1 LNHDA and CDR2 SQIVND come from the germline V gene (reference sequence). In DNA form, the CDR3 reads TGTGCCAGCGGGAGCGTTTACTATGGCTACACCTTC. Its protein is CASGSVYYGYTF.

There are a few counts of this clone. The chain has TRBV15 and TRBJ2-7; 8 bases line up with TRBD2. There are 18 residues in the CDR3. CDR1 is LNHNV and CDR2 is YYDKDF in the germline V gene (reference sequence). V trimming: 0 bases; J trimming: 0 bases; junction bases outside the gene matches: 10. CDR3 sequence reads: CATSREHTGGARSYEQYV. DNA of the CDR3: TGTGCCACCAGCAGAGAACATACCGGGGGGGCCCGCTCCTACGAGCAGTACGTC.

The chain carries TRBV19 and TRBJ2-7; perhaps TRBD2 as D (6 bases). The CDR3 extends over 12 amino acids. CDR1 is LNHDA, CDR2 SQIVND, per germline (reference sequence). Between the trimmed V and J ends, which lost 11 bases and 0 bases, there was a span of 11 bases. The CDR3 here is CAAGRSSYEQYF. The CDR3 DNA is TGTGCCGCAGGGAGGAGCTCCTACGAGCAGTACTTC.

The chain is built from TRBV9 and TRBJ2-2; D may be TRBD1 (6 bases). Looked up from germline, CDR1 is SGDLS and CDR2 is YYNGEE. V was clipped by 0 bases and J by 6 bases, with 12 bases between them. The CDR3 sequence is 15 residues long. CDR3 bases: TGTGCCAGCAGCGTAGGTTTTGAGGGGGCCGGGGAGCTGTTTTTT. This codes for CASSVGFEGAGELFF.

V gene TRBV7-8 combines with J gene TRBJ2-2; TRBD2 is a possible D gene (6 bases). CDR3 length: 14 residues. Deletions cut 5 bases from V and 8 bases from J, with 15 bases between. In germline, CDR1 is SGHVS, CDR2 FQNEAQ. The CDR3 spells CASSPSAGAGELFF. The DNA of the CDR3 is TGTGCCAGCAGCCCCTCAGCGGGTGCGGGGGAGCTGTTTTTT.

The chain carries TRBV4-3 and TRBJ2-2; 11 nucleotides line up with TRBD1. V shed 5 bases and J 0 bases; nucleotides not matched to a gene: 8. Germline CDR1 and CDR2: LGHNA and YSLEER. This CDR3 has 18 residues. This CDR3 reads CASSSQPGQGANTGELFF. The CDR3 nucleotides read TGCGCCAGCAGCTCTCAACCGGGACAGGGGGCGAACACCGGGGAGCTGTTTTTT.

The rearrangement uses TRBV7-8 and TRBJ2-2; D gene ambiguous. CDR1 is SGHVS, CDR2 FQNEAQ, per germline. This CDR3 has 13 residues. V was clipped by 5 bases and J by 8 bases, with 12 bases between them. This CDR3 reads CASSKSLTGELFF. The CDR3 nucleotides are TGTGCCAGCAGCAAAAGCCTGACAGGGGAGCTGTTTTTT. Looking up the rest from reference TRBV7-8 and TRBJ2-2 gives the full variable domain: GAGVSQSPRYKVAKRGQDVALRCDPISGHVSLFWYQQALGQGPEFLTYFQNEAQLDKSGLPSDRFFAERPEGSVSTLKIQRTQQEDSAVYLCASSKSLTGELFFGEGSRLTVL.

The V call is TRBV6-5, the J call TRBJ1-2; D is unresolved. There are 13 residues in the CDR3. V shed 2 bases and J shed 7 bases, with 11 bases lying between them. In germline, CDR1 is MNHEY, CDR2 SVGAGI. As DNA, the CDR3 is TGTGCCAGCAGTTACGTCGGTTTAAGTGGCTACACCTTC. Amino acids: CASSYVGLSGYTF.

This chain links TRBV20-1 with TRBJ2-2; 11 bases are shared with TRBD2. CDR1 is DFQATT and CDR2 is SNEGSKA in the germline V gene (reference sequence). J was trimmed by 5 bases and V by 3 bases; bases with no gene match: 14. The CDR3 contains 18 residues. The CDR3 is CSASPDSGRALLTGELFF. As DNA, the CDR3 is TGCAGTGCTAGTCCTGATAGCGGGAGGGCTTTGTTGACCGGGGAGCTGTTTTTT.

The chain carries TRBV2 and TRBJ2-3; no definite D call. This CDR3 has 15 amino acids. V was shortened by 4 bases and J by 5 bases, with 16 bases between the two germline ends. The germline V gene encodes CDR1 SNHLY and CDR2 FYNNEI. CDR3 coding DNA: TGTGCCAGCAGTGGGTCTTACCCCAAGAGAGATACGCAGTATTTT. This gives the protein CASSGSYPKRDTQYF. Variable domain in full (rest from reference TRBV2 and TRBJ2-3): EPEVTQTPSHQVTQMGQEVILRCVPISNHLYFYWYRQILGQKVEFLVSFYNNEISEKSEIFDDQFSVERPDGSNFTLKIRSTKLEDSAMYFCASSGSYPKRDTQYFGPGTRLTVL.

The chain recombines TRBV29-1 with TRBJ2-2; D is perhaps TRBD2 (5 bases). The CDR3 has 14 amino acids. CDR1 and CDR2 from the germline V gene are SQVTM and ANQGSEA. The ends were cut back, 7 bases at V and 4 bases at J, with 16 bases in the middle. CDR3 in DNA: TGCAGCGGATCGGTGCGAGGAGGCACCGGGGAGCTGTTTTTT. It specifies CSGSVRGGTGELFF.

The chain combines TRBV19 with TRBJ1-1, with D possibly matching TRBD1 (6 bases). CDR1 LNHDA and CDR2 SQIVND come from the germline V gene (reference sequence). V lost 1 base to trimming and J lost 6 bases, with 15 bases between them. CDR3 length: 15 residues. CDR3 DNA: TGTGCCAGTAGTATAGTAAGGGGGGGCGCCCCTGAAGCTTTCTTT. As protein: CASSIVRGGAPEAFF.

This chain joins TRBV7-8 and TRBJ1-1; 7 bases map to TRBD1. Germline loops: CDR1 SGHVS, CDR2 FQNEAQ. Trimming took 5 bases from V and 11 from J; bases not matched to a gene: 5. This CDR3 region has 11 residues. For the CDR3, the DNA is TGTGCCAGCAGCATGACAGGGTTGGCTTTCTTT. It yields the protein CASSMTGLAFF.

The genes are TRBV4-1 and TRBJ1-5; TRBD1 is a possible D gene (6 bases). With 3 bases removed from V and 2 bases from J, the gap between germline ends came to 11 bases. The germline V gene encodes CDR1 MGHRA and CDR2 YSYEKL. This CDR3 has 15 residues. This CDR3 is CASSHYHRGNQPQHF. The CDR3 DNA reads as TGCGCCAGCAGCCATTACCACAGGGGCAATCAGCCCCAGCATTTT.

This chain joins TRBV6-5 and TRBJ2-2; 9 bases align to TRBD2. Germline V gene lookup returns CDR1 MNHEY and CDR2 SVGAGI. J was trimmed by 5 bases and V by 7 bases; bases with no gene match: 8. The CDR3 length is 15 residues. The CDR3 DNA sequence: TGTGCCAGCATTTTGACTAGCGGCGGGACCGGGGAGCTGTTTTTT. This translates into CASILTSGGTGELFF.

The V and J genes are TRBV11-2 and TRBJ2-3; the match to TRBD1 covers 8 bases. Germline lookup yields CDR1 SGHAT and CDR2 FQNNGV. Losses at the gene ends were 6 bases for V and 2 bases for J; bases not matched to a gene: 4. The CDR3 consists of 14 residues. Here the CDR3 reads CASRRGQDTDTQYF. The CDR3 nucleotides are TGTGCCAGCAGGAGGGGACAGGACACAGATACGCAGTATTTT.

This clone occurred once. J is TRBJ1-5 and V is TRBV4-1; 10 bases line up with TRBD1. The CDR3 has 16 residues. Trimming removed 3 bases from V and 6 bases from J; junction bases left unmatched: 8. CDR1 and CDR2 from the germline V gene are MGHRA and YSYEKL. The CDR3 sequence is CASSQTPTGGRQPQHF. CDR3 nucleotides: TGCGCCAGCAGCCAGACCCCGACAGGGGGCCGTCAGCCCCAGCATTTT.

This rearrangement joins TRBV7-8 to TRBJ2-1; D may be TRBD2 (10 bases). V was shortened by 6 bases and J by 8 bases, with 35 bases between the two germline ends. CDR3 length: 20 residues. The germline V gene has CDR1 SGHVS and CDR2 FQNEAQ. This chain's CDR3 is CASSFIPGQGSGLASHEQFF. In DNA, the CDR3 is TGTGCCAGCAGTTTTATACCGGGACAGGGATCGGGACTAGCGAGCCATGAGCAGTTCTTC.

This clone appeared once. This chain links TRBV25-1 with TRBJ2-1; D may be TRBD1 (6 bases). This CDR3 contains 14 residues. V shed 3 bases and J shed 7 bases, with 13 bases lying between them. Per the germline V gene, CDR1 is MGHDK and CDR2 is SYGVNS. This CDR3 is CASSDSGHANEQFF. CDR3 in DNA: TGTGCCAGCAGTGACTCGGGACACGCGAATGAGCAGTTCTTC.

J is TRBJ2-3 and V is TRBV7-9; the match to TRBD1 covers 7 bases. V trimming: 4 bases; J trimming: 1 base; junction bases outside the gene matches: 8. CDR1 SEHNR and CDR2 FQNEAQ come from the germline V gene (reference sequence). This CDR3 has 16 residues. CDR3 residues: CASSWGSGGGTDTQYF. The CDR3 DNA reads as TGTGCCAGCAGCTGGGGTTCAGGGGGTGGCACAGATACGCAGTATTTT.

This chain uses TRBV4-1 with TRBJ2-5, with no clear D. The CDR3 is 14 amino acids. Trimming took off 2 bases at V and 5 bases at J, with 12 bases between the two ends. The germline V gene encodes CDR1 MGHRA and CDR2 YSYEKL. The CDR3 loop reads CASSQLAPPETQYF. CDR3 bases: TGCGCCAGCAGCCAATTGGCCCCGCCGGAGACCCAGTACTTC.

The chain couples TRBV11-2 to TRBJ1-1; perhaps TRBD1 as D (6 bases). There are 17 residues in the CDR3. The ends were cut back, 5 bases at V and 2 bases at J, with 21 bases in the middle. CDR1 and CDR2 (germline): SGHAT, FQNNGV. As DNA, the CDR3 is TGTGCCAGCAGCCCTCAACCACAGGGTAGGGGCAACACTGAAGCTTTCTTT. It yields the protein CASSPQPQGRGNTEAFF.

The CDR3 coding sequence is TGTGCCAGCATCCGAGGTAGGGGTCAGCCCCAGCATTTT. Translating gives CASIRGRGQPQHF. The chain uses TRBV5-4 and TRBJ1-5; D perhaps matches TRBD1 (5 bases). Trimming took 6 bases from V and 6 from J, leaving 13 bases between them. Germline lookup yields CDR1 SGHNT and CDR2 YYREEE (reference sequence). The CDR3 loop spans 13 amino acids.

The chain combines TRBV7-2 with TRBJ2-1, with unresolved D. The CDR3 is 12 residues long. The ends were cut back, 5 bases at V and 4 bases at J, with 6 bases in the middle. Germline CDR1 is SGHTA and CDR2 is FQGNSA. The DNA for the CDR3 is TGTGCCAGCAGCCCCCATTACAATGAGCAGTTCTTC. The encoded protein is CASSPHYNEQFF.